These 28 T cell receptor beta chains were sequenced from one sample in a study of human CD8 memory T cell subsets. A UMI-labeled 5' RACE approach was the method that produced the TCR beta libraries. TCRdb fed the 5' RACE reads into MiXCR, producing one record per CDR3 protein. The sample records about 7,300 distinct CDR3 sequences, 3.5% to 4.5% being singletons. The sample was CD8+ T cells from PBMCs. The receptors here all came from a human donor in good health.

The chain is built from TRBV6-4 and TRBJ2-3; D is undetermined. V lost 0 bases and J 5 bases, leaving 12 bases between the germline ends. The CDR3 contains 15 residues. Germline values: CDR1 MRHNA, CDR2 SNTAGT. In nucleotides, the CDR3 is TGTGCCAGCAGTGACTCGGGTGGGTCGGGAGATACGCAGTATTTT. This translates into CASSDSGGSGDTQYF.

This clonotype was seen repeatedly, ten times or more. V and J are TRBV5-6 and TRBJ2-2; TRBD2 aligns across 12 bases. Germline CDR1 and CDR2: SGHDT and YYEEEE. The CDR3 has 16 residues. V gave up 4 bases and J gave up 3 bases; unmatched junction bases: 4. CDR3 sequence (DNA): TGTGCCAGCAGCCTTGGACTAGCGGGATACACCGGGGAGCTGTTTTTT. Translating it yields CASSLGLAGYTGELFF.

This clonotype turned up a few times. The V call is TRBV7-8, the J call TRBJ2-3; no reliable D call. Trimming took off 2 bases at V and 1 base at J, with 7 bases between the two ends. This CDR3 is 14 amino acids long. In germline, CDR1 is SGHVS, CDR2 FQNEAQ. CDR3 sequence (DNA): TGTGCCAGCAGCTTAATGATGGGCACAGATACGCAGTATTTT. It translates to CASSLMMGTDTQYF.

Concerning this clonotype: Mismatch with germline at one junction end may stem from a read error. The chain recombines TRBV10-3 with TRBJ2-4; TRBD1 matches 7 bases. The CDR3 loop spans 16 amino acids. In germline, CDR1 is ENHRY, CDR2 SYGVKD. Written as DNA, the CDR3 is TGTGCCATGAGTGAGCCCTTCAGGGGGGCCAAAAACATTCAGTACTTC. Amino acid sequence: CAMSEPFRGAKNIQYF.

The sample holds many counts of this clonotype. The chain joins TRBV5-1 to TRBJ2-7, with D possibly TRBD1 on 5 matching bases. Trimming took off 0 bases at V and 5 bases at J, with 15 bases between the two ends. The CDR3 runs 15 residues. Germline CDR1 reads SGHRS; CDR2 reads YFSETQ. CDR3 in DNA: TGCGCCAGCAGCTTGGCCCCTATAGGACAAAACGAGCAGTACTTC. This encodes CASSLAPIGQNEQYF.

V and J are TRBV4-1 and TRBJ1-1; D might be TRBD1 (5 bases). From germline, CDR1 is MGHRA and CDR2 YSYEKL. The CDR3 sequence is 13 residues long. Trimming took off 4 bases at V and 0 bases at J, with 6 bases between the two ends. CDR3 residues: CASSPTVNTEAFF. The CDR3 nucleotides are TGCGCCAGCAGCCCGACAGTGAACACTGAAGCTTTCTTT.

This clonotype was detected many times. The rearrangement links TRBV7-9 to TRBJ1-1; unclear D gene. The germline CDR1 and CDR2 sequences are SEHNR and FQNEAQ (reference sequence). Trimming took off 5 bases at V and 3 bases at J, with 10 bases between the two ends. The CDR3 length is 13 residues. The CDR3 bases are TGTGCCAGCAGCCCCGCCGTGTACACTGAAGCTTTCTTT. Its protein product is CASSPAVYTEAFF.

This clonotype was observed at least ten times. V is TRBV19 and J is TRBJ2-7; D possibly corresponds to TRBD2 (7 bases). The V and J ends lost 3 bases and 7 bases respectively, with 16 bases between them. This CDR3 spans 14 amino acids. Germline values: CDR1 LNHDA, CDR2 SQIVND (reference sequence). CDR3 region: CASSIRPSGQEQYF. For the CDR3, the DNA is TGTGCCAGTAGTATTAGGCCTAGCGGACAGGAGCAGTACTTC.

This clonotype was recorded at least ten times. This chain joins TRBV20-1 and TRBJ2-7; TRBD1 matches 9 bases. The CDR3 totals 17 residues. V dropped 0 bases and J dropped 3; count of bases not matched to a gene: 12. The germline V gene encodes CDR1 DFQATT and CDR2 SNEGSKA (reference sequence). CDR3 nucleotides: TGCAGTGCTAGAGACCTCAGGGGACAGGGAAGCGTCTACGAGCAGTACTTC. This gives the protein CSARDLRGQGSVYEQYF.

This clonotype was picked up many times. J is TRBJ1-2 and V is TRBV12-3 or TRBV12-4; weak D call: TRBD1 (6 bases). Trimming removed 5 bases from V and 3 bases from J, with 13 bases in between. There are 14 residues in the CDR3. In DNA form, the CDR3 reads TGTGCCAGCAGTCCTTCACAGGGTTACTATGGCTACACCTTC. This codes for CASSPSQGYYGYTF.

J is TRBJ2-1 and V is TRBV12-3 or TRBV12-4, with 9 bases lining up with TRBD1. Trimming cost V 7 bases and J 3 bases; bases outside gene matches: 7. CDR3 size: 15 residues. This CDR3 is CASTTGTGNYNEQFF. CDR3 sequence (DNA): TGTGCCAGCACCACCGGGACAGGGAACTACAATGAGCAGTTCTTC.

This clonotype was seen a few times. The chain recombines TRBV5-1 with TRBJ2-2, with D tentatively TRBD1 or TRBD2 (5 bases each). Trimming took 7 bases from V and 4 from J, leaving 17 bases between them. The CDR3 contains 15 residues. Germline CDR1 is SGHRS and CDR2 is YFSETQ. This chain's CDR3 is CASAVRGPTTGELFF. The CDR3 region has the DNA TGCGCCAGCGCCGTCCGGGGACCAACCACCGGGGAGCTGTTTTTT. Full variable domain (outside the CDR3, taken from reference TRBV5-1 and TRBJ2-2): KAGVTQTPRYLIKTRGQQVTLSCSPISGHRSVSWYQQTPGQGLQFLFEYFSETQRNKGNFPGRFSGRQFSNSRSEMNVSTLELGDSALYLCASAVRGPTTGELFFGEGSRLTVL.

This clonotype is medium-sized by share. The chain joins TRBV29-1 to TRBJ2-7, with a possible D match to TRBD1 (5 bases). The V gene's germline CDR1 is SQVTM and CDR2 ANQGSEA. The CDR3 is 15 amino acids. Between the trimmed V and J ends, which lost 4 bases and 2 bases, there was a span of 18 bases. The CDR3 sequence is CSVGARQSGTYEQYF. CDR3 nucleotide sequence: TGCAGCGTTGGTGCCCGACAGTCCGGAACCTACGAGCAGTACTTC.

This clonotype has just a few counts. The V gene is TRBV29-1, the J gene TRBJ2-7, with TRBD2 identical over 8 bases. The CDR3 runs 14 residues. The germline V gene has CDR1 SQVTM and CDR2 ANQGSEA. V gave up 1 base and J gave up 0 bases; unmatched junction bases: 2. The CDR3 region is CSVEASGSSYEQYF. CDR3 sequence (DNA): TGCAGCGTTGAAGCGAGCGGGAGCTCCTACGAGCAGTACTTC.

This clonotype was recorded many times. The V call is TRBV11-3, the J call TRBJ2-3; TRBD2 agrees at 8 bases. The CDR3 extends over 15 amino acids. With 1 base clipped from V and 3 bases from J, the junction kept 3 bases outside the gene matches. Germline assignment: CDR1 SGHNT and CDR2 YENEEA. The CDR3: CASSLGAGETDTQYF. The CDR3 DNA reads TGTGCCAGCAGCTTAGGAGCGGGGGAAACAGATACGCAGTATTTT.

This clonotype is deemed medium-sized. The V gene is TRBV21-1, the J gene TRBJ1-2; TRBD1 was called by the table and not checked on the DNA. TRBV21-1 is deemed a pseudogene. The CDR3 is 15 residues long. This CDR3 reads CASSKVVTGAWGYTF. In DNA form, the CDR3 reads TGTGCCAGCAGCAAAGTCGTTACGGGGGCGTGGGGCTACACCTTC.

This clonotype was seen many times. V is TRBV28 and J is TRBJ1-5; tentatively, D is TRBD1 (5 bases). With 4 bases removed from V and 5 bases from J, the gap between germline ends came to 21 bases. The CDR3 extends over 17 amino acids. Germline V gene sequence: CDR1 MDHEN, CDR2 SYDVKM. CDR3: CASSSWGVLGVDQPQHF. CDR3 DNA: TGTGCCAGCAGTTCCTGGGGAGTCCTGGGGGTCGATCAGCCCCAGCATTTT. The full variable domain, rest sourced from reference TRBV28 and TRBJ1-5, is DVKVTQSSRYLVKRTGEKVFLECVQDMDHENMFWYRQDPGLGLRLIYFSYDVKMKEKGDIPEGYSVSREKKERFSLILESASTNQTSMYLCASSSWGVLGVDQPQHFGDGTRLSIL.

This clonotype is categorized as medium-sized. The rearrangement links TRBV5-1 to TRBJ1-1, with 8 nucleotides matching TRBD1. CDR1 is SGHRS and CDR2 is YFSETQ in the germline V gene. V was pared by 4 bases and J by 2 bases, with 7 bases of the junction left unmatched. The CDR3 is 15 residues long. The chain's CDR3 is CASSLGQGGNTEAFF. CDR3 bases: TGCGCCAGCAGCCTAGGACAGGGTGGTAACACTGAAGCTTTCTTT.

The table lists this clonotype with many counts. The gene calls are TRBV7-9 and TRBJ1-4; D is perhaps TRBD1 (5 bases). The CDR3 covers 15 residues. V dropped 5 bases and J dropped 0 bases, with 10 bases sitting between them. Germline CDR1 is SEHNR and CDR2 is FQNEAQ (reference sequence). The CDR3 coding sequence is TGTGCCAGCAGCACCGGACATTCAACTAATGAAAAACTGTTTTTT. This codes for CASSTGHSTNEKLFF.

This clonotype was counted ten times or more. CDR3 sequence (DNA): TGTGCCAGCAGTCCGGGACAAGAGCAGTACTTC. Amino acids: CASSPGQEQYF. The rearrangement links TRBV27 to TRBJ2-7, with D possibly matching TRBD1 (6 bases). The V end lost 5 bases, the J end lost 7 bases, and 9 bases lay between the germline ends. The CDR3 covers 11 residues. CDR1 MNHEY and CDR2 SMNVEV come from the germline V gene (reference sequence).

This clonotype was recorded many times. This CDR3 reads CSVEVAGGYNEQFF. For the CDR3, the DNA is TGCAGCGTTGAAGTGGCGGGAGGGTATAATGAGCAGTTCTTC. The chain uses TRBV29-1 and TRBJ2-1, with 9 bases identical to TRBD2. The CDR3 has 14 amino acids. Looked up from germline, CDR1 is SQVTM and CDR2 is ANQGSEA. Trimming took 1 base from V and 7 from J; bases not matched to a gene: 5.

The sample holds many counts of this clonotype. This chain connects TRBV19 to TRBJ2-7; TRBD1 aligns across 11 bases. The CDR3 is 14 amino acids. Germline CDR1 LNHDA, CDR2 SQIVND (reference sequence). Trimming removed 4 bases from V and 4 bases from J; junction bases left unmatched: 3. The CDR3 region has the DNA TGTGCCAGTAGTAGCGGGACAGGGGGTTACGAGCAGTACTTC. Translating gives CASSSGTGGYEQYF. The full variable domain, completed using reference TRBV19 and TRBJ2-7, is DGGITQSPKYLFRKEGQNVTLSCEQNLNHDAMYWYRQDPGQGLRLIYYSQIVNDFQKGDIAEGYSVSREKKESFPLTVTSAQKNPTAFYLCASSSGTGGYEQYFGPGTRLTVT.

This clonotype turned up a few times. The genes are TRBV7-8 and TRBJ2-7; 7 positions match TRBD1. This CDR3 region has 14 residues. V was pared by 4 bases and J by 0 bases, with 3 bases of the junction left unmatched. Per the germline V gene, CDR1 is SGHVS and CDR2 is FQNEAQ. The CDR3 region has the DNA TGTGCCAGCAGCTCCAGGGGGAACTCCTACGAGCAGTACTTC. Protein sequence: CASSSRGNSYEQYF.

This clonotype was counted many times. The V call is TRBV6-5, the J call TRBJ2-1; TRBD2 matches at 9 bases. This CDR3 spans 17 amino acids. V gave up 7 bases and J gave up 0 bases; unmatched junction bases: 10. Germline-derived CDR1 and CDR2 are MNHEY and SVGAGI. The CDR3 protein is CASTKRLAANSYNEQFF. The CDR3 DNA reads TGTGCCAGCACCAAGCGACTAGCGGCCAACTCCTACAATGAGCAGTTCTTC.

This clonotype was counted ten times or more. V is TRBV5-4 and J is TRBJ2-4; 7 positions match TRBD1. Per the germline V gene, CDR1 is SGHNT and CDR2 is YYREEE (reference sequence). J was trimmed by 7 bases and V by 5 bases; bases with no gene match: 6. The CDR3 is 13 amino acids. In DNA form, the CDR3 reads TGTGCCAGCAGGAATACAGGGGAGAACATTCAGTACTTC. Protein sequence: CASRNTGENIQYF.

By sample fraction, this clonotype is large (0.1 to 1%). The chain is built from TRBV6-4 and TRBJ2-2; tentatively, D is TRBD1 (5 bases). Germline CDR1 MRHNA, CDR2 SNTAGT. Deletions cut 3 bases from V and 6 bases from J, with 11 bases between. The CDR3 is 14 residues long. The CDR3 protein is CASSEGATSGELFF. The CDR3 DNA sequence: TGTGCCAGCAGTGAAGGGGCAACCTCCGGGGAGCTGTTTTTT.

This clonotype was seen a few times. The V gene is TRBV12-3 or TRBV12-4, the J gene TRBJ2-4; 7 nucleotides match TRBD2. V trimming: 1 base; J trimming: 8 bases; junction bases outside the gene matches: 8. The CDR3 has 15 amino acids. The CDR3 DNA reads as TGTGCCAGCAGTTTAGTGGGAGGGCCGGGAGACATTCAGTACTTC. It encodes CASSLVGGPGDIQYF.

This clonotype was counted many times. The V call is TRBV2, the J call TRBJ2-2; the match to TRBD2 covers 10 bases. Per germline, CDR1 SNHLY and CDR2 FYNNEI. Losses at the gene ends were 6 bases for V and 2 bases for J; bases not matched to a gene: 15. This CDR3 is built from 19 residues. The DNA of the CDR3 is TGTGCCAGCAGACCCAGAGGGTCTAGCGGGGGCCGAAACACCGGGGAGCTGTTTTTT. It specifies CASRPRGSSGGRNTGELFF.